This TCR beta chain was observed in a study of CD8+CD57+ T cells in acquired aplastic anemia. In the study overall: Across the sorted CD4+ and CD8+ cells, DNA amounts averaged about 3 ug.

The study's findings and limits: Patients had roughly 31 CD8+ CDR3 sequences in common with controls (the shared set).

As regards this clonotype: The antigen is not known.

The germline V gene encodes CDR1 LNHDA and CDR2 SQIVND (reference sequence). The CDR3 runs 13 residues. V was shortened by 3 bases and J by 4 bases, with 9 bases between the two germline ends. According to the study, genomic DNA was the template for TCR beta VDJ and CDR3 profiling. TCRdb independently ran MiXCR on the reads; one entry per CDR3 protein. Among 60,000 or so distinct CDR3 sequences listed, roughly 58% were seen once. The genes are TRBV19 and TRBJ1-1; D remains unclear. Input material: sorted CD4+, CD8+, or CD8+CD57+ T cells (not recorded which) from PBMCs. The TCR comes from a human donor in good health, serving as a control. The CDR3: CASSIVSGTEAFF. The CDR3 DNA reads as TGTGCCAGTAGTATCGTGTCGGGCACTGAAGCTTTCTTT. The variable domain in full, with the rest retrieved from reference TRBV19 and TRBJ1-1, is DGGITQSPKYLFRKEGQNVTLSCEQNLNHDAMYWYRQDPGQGLRLIYYSQIVNDFQKGDIAEGYSVSREKKESFPLTVTSAQKNPTAFYLCASSIVSGTEAFFGQGTRLTVV.